This T cell receptor (beta chain) was documented in a study of shared clonotypes between healthy human individuals. The protocol was immunoSEQ multiplex PCR, while the TCRdb copy is restricted to in-frame clones and leaves out a portion. Of roughly 2 million clones in the sample, 90% to 96% were seen once. Deletions cut 2 bases from V and 4 bases from J, with 13 bases between. The CDR3 totals 14 residues. The germline CDR1 and CDR2 sequences are SGHRS and YFSETQ. To note about this clone: What it recognizes is unknown.

Study-level results: Naive subsets usually exceeded memory subsets in estimated richness.

The source is a man aged 18 to 30 in good health. Source material: naive CD4+ T cells sorted from blood. Subset of the sample: CD45RA+ positively selected. The chain carries TRBV5-1 and TRBJ2-7; D might be TRBD2 (6 bases). The CDR3 spells CASSFTGTEYEQYF. Here the CDR3 DNA reads TGCGCCAGCAGCTTTACCGGGACTGAATACGAGCAGTACTTC.